This paragraph reports one TCR beta chain. Its antigen is as yet unknown. The primer mix had 60 Vbeta and 13 Jbeta primers. Repertoires were generated with immunoSEQ multiplex PCR, while TCRdb's copy carries only in-frame clones and drops some. The sample contains around 100,000 clones, 70% of which appear only once. This sample was included in a study of cytomegalovirus exposure and HLA in healthy donors. Study observations and caveats: Whilst most TCR sequences proved rare, a subset of public TCRs occurred across many donors.

The CDR3 sequence is 12 residues long. V lost 4 bases, J lost 7 bases, and 11 bases lay in between. Germline V gives CDR1 SGDLS, CDR2 YYNGEE. The rearrangement joins TRBV9 to TRBJ1-2, with D possibly TRBD1 on 5 matching bases. Input material: PBMCs. This sequence originates from a man aged 30 to 45 in good health and CMV-seropositive. The CDR3 coding sequence is TGTGCCAGCAGCCCTGGGGGGGGTGGCTACACCTTC. Translating gives CASSPGGGGYTF.